One sample yielded the 18 T cell receptor beta chains listed below, sequenced in a study of identical twins. MiXCR was run by TCRdb on the 5' RACE reads, yielding one entry per CDR3 protein. The top ten clones hold 13% to 15% of a sample with around 230,000 distinct CDR3 sequences, 6.5% to 8% of them seen once. The same data also went into a second study, on T cells expressing NK-cell markers.

Sequencing was done on a sample of CD8+ T cells sorted from blood. The origin of the receptors is a woman aged 18 to 35 in good health.

This clonotype appeared a few times. The chain links TRBV2 to TRBJ2-7; TRBD2 agrees at 14 bases. The CDR3 has 17 amino acids. In germline, CDR1 is SNHLY, CDR2 FYNNEI. V lost 6 bases, J lost 3 bases, and 10 bases stayed unmatched. The CDR3 sequence is CASRDVSGTSGSYEQYF. CDR3 DNA sequence: TGTGCCAGCAGGGATGTATCCGGGACTAGCGGGAGCTACGAGCAGTACTTC.

This clonotype has a handful of counts. The chain couples TRBV20-1 to TRBJ2-5, with 8 bases fitting TRBD1. Germline loops: CDR1 DFQATT, CDR2 SNEGSKA (reference sequence). The CDR3 totals 14 residues. V gave up 3 bases and J gave up 0 bases; unmatched junction bases: 3. Written as DNA, the CDR3 is TGCAGTGCTAGGGGACAGGAGAACCAAGAGACCCAGTACTTC. Its protein is CSARGQENQETQYF.

J is TRBJ1-6 and V is TRBV27; maybe TRBD1 (5 bases). This CDR3 spans 13 amino acids. Germline values: CDR1 MNHEY, CDR2 SMNVEV (reference sequence). Trimming pared 6 bases from V and 7 bases from J, leaving 10 bases between. In nucleotides, the CDR3 is TGTGCCAGCAGGACAGTAATAAATTCACCCCTCCACTTT. This codes for CASRTVINSPLHF.

The rearrangement joins TRBV7-2 to TRBJ1-1; 11 bases match TRBD1. Germline V gene data show CDR1 as SGHTA and CDR2 as FQGNSA. With 5 bases clipped from V and 4 bases from J, the junction kept 21 bases outside the gene matches. This CDR3 is 20 amino acids long. CDR3 sequence reads: CASSRRQIGQGARVGTEAFF. In nucleotides, the CDR3 is TGTGCCAGCAGCCGGAGACAGATAGGACAGGGGGCGCGGGTCGGCACTGAAGCTTTCTTT.

This clonotype was recorded many times. V and J are TRBV5-1 and TRBJ2-5, with D unresolved. Trimming stripped 3 bases from V and 1 base from J, with 16 bases between. Per germline, CDR1 SGHRS and CDR2 YFSETQ. CDR3 length equals 16 residues. This CDR3 is CASSSPSDAVQETQYF. CDR3 sequence (DNA): TGCGCCAGCAGCTCACCATCGGACGCCGTCCAAGAGACCCAGTACTTC.

V is TRBV5-1 and J is TRBJ2-1; 10 bases agree with TRBD2. Germline CDR1 and CDR2: SGHRS and YFSETQ. V dropped 4 bases and J dropped 6; count of bases not matched to a gene: 10. CDR3 length equals 16 residues. Written as DNA, the CDR3 is TGCGCCAGCAGCCATGCACTAGCGGGAAGTGGCAATGAGCAGTTCTTC. Translating gives CASSHALAGSGNEQFF.

The chain employs TRBV3-1 and TRBJ2-2; TRBD2 matches at 8 bases. Trimming took 0 bases from V and 6 from J; bases not matched to a gene: 9. Germline V lookup: CDR1 LGHDT, CDR2 YNNKEL (reference sequence). This CDR3 is built from 17 residues. CDR3 in DNA: TGTGCCAGCAGCCAAGAAGTGGCCCAGACTAGCGCCGGGGAGCTGTTTTTT. It codes for CASSQEVAQTSAGELFF.

The V call is TRBV12-3 or TRBV12-4, the J call TRBJ2-1; TRBD1 matches 9 bases. V lost 6 bases, J lost 8 bases, and 11 bases stayed unmatched. This CDR3 is built from 15 residues. CDR3 DNA sequence: TGTGCCAGCAGGCCGGGACAGGGTTTTTTCGATGAGCAGTTCTTC. Amino acids: CASRPGQGFFDEQFF.

The rearrangement links TRBV20-1 to TRBJ1-1; D is unclear. Trimming removed 3 bases at V and 6 bases at J, with 14 bases between. The CDR3 runs 13 residues. Germline V gene lookup returns CDR1 DFQATT and CDR2 SNEGSKA (reference sequence). The CDR3 here is CSARGIKSAEAFF. CDR3 nucleotides: TGCAGTGCTAGGGGGATCAAGAGCGCTGAAGCTTTCTTT.

This sequence joins TRBV12-3 or TRBV12-4 and TRBJ2-7; 9 bases line up with TRBD1. After removal of 7 bases from V and 4 bases from J, the junction contained 11 bases not matched to a gene. The CDR3 length is 15 residues. The CDR3 loop reads CASKLGGQGVYEQYF. For the CDR3, the DNA is TGTGCCAGCAAATTAGGGGGACAGGGTGTTTACGAGCAGTACTTC.

This chain links TRBV4-1 with TRBJ2-7; TRBD1 matches at 7 bases. Unmatched junction bases numbered 5, after V lost 0 bases and J lost 3 bases. Germline CDR1 reads MGHRA; CDR2 reads YSYEKL. This CDR3 region has 15 residues. CDR3 protein: CASSQDYGTVYEQYF. DNA of the CDR3: TGCGCCAGCAGCCAAGATTACGGGACAGTCTACGAGCAGTACTTC.

Ten or more counts support this clonotype. The chain couples TRBV11-2 to TRBJ1-1; D unclear. Trimming shortened V by 1 base and J by 5 bases, and 14 bases separated the two germline ends. Per the germline V gene, CDR1 is SGHAT and CDR2 is FQNNGV. The CDR3 sequence is 15 residues long. CDR3 loop: CASSLGVGRQTEAFF. The CDR3 DNA sequence: TGTGCCAGCAGCTTAGGGGTAGGGAGACAAACTGAAGCTTTCTTT.

The genes are TRBV2 and TRBJ2-3; 9 bases are shared with TRBD2. Per germline, CDR1 SNHLY and CDR2 FYNNEI. V was pared by 6 bases and J by 1 base, with 17 bases of the junction left unmatched. The CDR3 sequence is 19 residues long. The CDR3 region is CASRGAVAGGMSGTDTQYF. The DNA of the CDR3 is TGTGCCAGCAGAGGGGCGGTTGCGGGAGGGATGAGCGGCACAGATACGCAGTATTTT.

J is TRBJ2-1 and V is TRBV20-1; no clear D. Per the germline V gene, CDR1 is DFQATT and CDR2 is SNEGSKA (reference sequence). V lost 3 bases and J 9 bases, leaving 24 bases between the germline ends. The CDR3 length is 16 residues. The CDR3 is CSASRFREVSTLEQFF. The CDR3 DNA sequence: TGCAGTGCTAGCCGGTTTCGTGAGGTTTCGACTCTTGAGCAGTTCTTC.

This clonotype occurred many times. This sequence joins TRBV6-5 and TRBJ1-2; D is ambiguous. CDR3 length equals 11 residues. V lost 6 bases and J lost 6, with 8 bases in between. CDR1 is MNHEY, CDR2 SVGAGI, per germline. The CDR3 here is CASSTANGYTF. In nucleotides, the CDR3 is TGTGCCAGCAGCACGGCGAATGGCTACACCTTC.

This clonotype was seen only a few times. The V gene is TRBV29-1, the J gene TRBJ1-1; D might be TRBD1 (6 bases). Trimming removed 6 bases at V and 3 bases at J, with 11 bases between. This CDR3 contains 12 residues. Germline V gives CDR1 SQVTM, CDR2 ANQGSEA. The CDR3 loop reads CSVRGAHTEAFF. In DNA form, the CDR3 reads TGCAGCGTAAGGGGGGCGCACACTGAAGCTTTCTTT. Full variable domain (remainder filled in from reference TRBV29-1 and TRBJ1-1): SAVISQKPSRDICQRGTSLTIQCQVDSQVTMMFWYRQQPGQSLTLIATANQGSEATYESGFVIDKFPISRPNLTFSTLTVSNMSPEDSSIYLCSVRGAHTEAFFGQGTRLTVV.

This clonotype was detected only a few times. V is TRBV2 and J is TRBJ1-1, with D perhaps matching TRBD1 (6 bases). Trimming pared 10 bases from V and 11 bases from J, leaving 17 bases between. The CDR3 totals 11 residues. Germline V gene sequence: CDR1 SNHLY, CDR2 FYNNEI. The CDR3 loop is CATPRGRVAFF. The CDR3 DNA follows: TGTGCCACCCCAAGGGGGAGGGTTGCTTTCTTT.

The genes are TRBV13 and TRBJ2-5, with D possibly matching TRBD2 (5 bases). The V and J ends lost 5 bases and 4 bases respectively, with 8 bases between them. The CDR3 covers 12 residues. Germline CDR1 and CDR2: PRHDT and FYEKMQ (reference sequence). CDR3: CASSSGRETQYF. The CDR3, as DNA: TGTGCCAGCAGCAGCGGACGAGAGACCCAGTACTTC.